The T cell receptor (beta chain) under discussion was sequenced for a study of OX40 agonist ivuxolimab in advanced cancers. Study background: It was ivuxolimab, an agonistic anti-OX40 (CD134) antibody, that patients were treated with. Patients with hepatocellular carcinoma, melanoma, renal cell or head and neck cancer made up the dose-escalation patients. Three partial responders included one hepatocellular carcinoma patient and two cutaneous melanoma patients.

Clones were sequenced by immunoSEQ multiplex PCR, and TCRdb holds only the in-frame ones, with some missing. Among tens of thousands of clones listed, around 92% were seen once. As for this clone: Its antigen remains unknown.

The study, taken as a whole, reports: By week 6 at 0.1 to 3.0 mg/kg, blood CD4+ and CD8+ T cells had expanded clonally.

The sample was CD4+ or CD8+ T cells sorted from blood, taken in a trial of the OX40 agonist ivuxolimab. The clonotype originates from an adult with an advanced solid tumor such as melanoma, head and neck, liver or kidney cancer.

CDR3 DNA: TGTGCCAGCAGCCCCGGGGCCATGCGTGCGCAGTATTTT. Protein sequence: CASSPGAMRAQYF. This rearrangement joins TRBV5-6 to TRBJ2-3; D possibly uses TRBD1 or TRBD2 (5 bases each). The CDR3 is 13 residues long. Germline CDR1 reads SGHDT; CDR2 reads YYEEEE. V shed 4 bases and J shed 10 bases, with 16 bases lying between them. Variable domain in full (rest from reference TRBV5-6 and TRBJ2-3): DAGVTQSPTHLIKTRGQQVTLRCSPKSGHDTVSWYQQALGQGPQFIFQYYEEEERQRGNFPDRFSGHQFPNYSSELNVNALLLGDSALYLCASSPGAMRAQYFGPGTRLTVL.